The T cell receptor beta chain described here comes from a study of T-cell memory formation after mild COVID-19 (dated by TCRdb to the early 2020s). Turning to the overall study: TCR sequence clusters from the two donors were found to be largely donor specific. The cohort comprised two young, previously healthy adult volunteers, one female and one male. In a couple of donors, T-cell clones that expanded and contracted after mild COVID-19 were tracked by sequencing TCRalpha and TCRbeta repertoires over time. Points the paper makes about the study in general: Some responding clones were detected in pre-infection memory, which suggested that pre-existing cross-reactive memory T cells had joined the SARS-CoV-2 response. Only two mild cases were covered in the study, and larger cohorts including severe cases with pre-infection samples were considered necessary. Contracting CD4+ clones turned up mainly in the CM and EM memory subsets, whereas EMRA was where CD8+ clones were enriched. SARS-CoV-2 specificity of the second-wave clones peaking on day 37 was not confirmed. From day 15 to 85, contracting clones showed balanced CD4/CD8 phenotypes, whereas a second wave of clones that expanded from day 15 to 37 leaned towards CD4+.

PBMCs were isolated by Ficoll-Paque density gradient centrifugation. This clonotype was observed a few times. What antigen it recognizes has not been identified. Base qualities are not at hand, and no much larger clone is one base apart. The data were produced on an Illumina NovaSeq 6000. cDNA libraries for TCRalpha and TCRbeta were prepared by 5'RACE using constant-segment primers, with sample barcodes and unique molecular identifiers added. Trizol reagent was used to extract RNA from every sample. Library amplification was performed in two PCR steps, and a second sample barcode and Illumina TruSeq adapters were introduced in the second step. Libraries were sequenced on an Illumina NovaSeq with 2 x 150 bp paired-end reads. Concerning the study's data processing: The reads were demultiplexed and collapsed into UMI-guided consensus sequences using migec v1.2.7. Using mixcr v2.1.11, UMI consensuses were aligned to TRA and TRB V and J templates and then assembled into clonotypes. A clonotype was counted as expanded or contracted only if both edgeR and NoisET called the change significant, with noise models trained on biological replicates. For edgeR calls, a false discovery rate-adjusted p below 0.01 and a log2 fold-change threshold of 1 were applied. As an exploratory analysis of dynamics, max-normalized trajectories of the 1000 most abundant clonotypes were examined with PCA combined with hierarchical clustering. Separately sequenced CD4+ and CD8+ repertoires were used to assign a CD4 or CD8 phenotype to each responding clone. TCRdb reprocessed the public reads (quality trimming at Q25 with fastp, clone calling with MiXCR) and kept in-frame beta chains. Each CDR3 protein gets just one entry, which takes the most common genes and DNA from the rows behind it. The V and J calls here are based on TCRdb, not the publication. The sample table shows fewer than 250,000 distinct CDR3 sequences, and roughly 30% are seen once. About an eighth of the sample belongs to the ten largest clones.

The CDR3 contains 14 residues, cysteine and phenylalanine counted. Kept here is only the CDR3 DNA, which spans 42 bases and is read in frame from base 1. Sequences SGHRS (CDR1) and YFSETQ (CDR2) are obtained from the germline V gene. The V end loses 5 bases and the J end loses 4 bases, and a stretch of 15 bases separates them. This receptor chain uses TRBV5-1 and TRBJ1-1; the D gene is possibly TRBD1, with 6 bases matching. This TCR derives from an adult woman who had mild COVID-19 (a few samples of this study predate the infection). The sample titles of this study are shuffled in the database, so cell type and time point are left out; the donor was told from shared clones. Material: PBMCs or a T cell subset sorted from them (not recorded which). The base sequence is TGCGCCAGCAGTAGATTGGGGGCCGGCACTGAAGCTTTCTTT. The encoded protein is CASSRLGAGTEAFF.